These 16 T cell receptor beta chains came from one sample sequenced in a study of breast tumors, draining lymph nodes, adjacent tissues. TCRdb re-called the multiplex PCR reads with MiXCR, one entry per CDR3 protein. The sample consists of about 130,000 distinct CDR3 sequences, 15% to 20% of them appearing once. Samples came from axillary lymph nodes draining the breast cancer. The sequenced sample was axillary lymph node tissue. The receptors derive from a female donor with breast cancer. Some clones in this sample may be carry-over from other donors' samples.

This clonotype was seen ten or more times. DNA for the CDR3: TGTGCCACCATGGGGGGATACACCGGGGAGCTGTTTTTT. Translated: CATMGGYTGELFF. The chain employs TRBV12-3 or TRBV12-4 and TRBJ2-2; tentatively, D is TRBD2 (6 bases). The CDR3 totals 13 residues. V was shortened by 10 bases and J by 3 bases, with 12 bases between the two germline ends.

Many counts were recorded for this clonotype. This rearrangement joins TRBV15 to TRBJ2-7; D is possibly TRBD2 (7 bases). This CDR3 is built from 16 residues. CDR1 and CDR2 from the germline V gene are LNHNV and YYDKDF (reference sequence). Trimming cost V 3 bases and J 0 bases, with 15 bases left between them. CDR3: CATSSAGAGDSYEQYF. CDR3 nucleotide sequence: TGTGCCACCAGCAGCGCGGGGGCGGGAGACTCCTACGAGCAGTACTTC.

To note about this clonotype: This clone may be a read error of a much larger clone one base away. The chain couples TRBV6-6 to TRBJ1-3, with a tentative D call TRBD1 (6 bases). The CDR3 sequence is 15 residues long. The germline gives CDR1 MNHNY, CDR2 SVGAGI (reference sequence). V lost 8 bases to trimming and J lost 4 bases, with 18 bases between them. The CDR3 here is CASPSGALEGNTIYF. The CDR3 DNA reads TGTGCCAGCCCATCGGGGGCCTTAGAAGGAAACACCATATATTTT.

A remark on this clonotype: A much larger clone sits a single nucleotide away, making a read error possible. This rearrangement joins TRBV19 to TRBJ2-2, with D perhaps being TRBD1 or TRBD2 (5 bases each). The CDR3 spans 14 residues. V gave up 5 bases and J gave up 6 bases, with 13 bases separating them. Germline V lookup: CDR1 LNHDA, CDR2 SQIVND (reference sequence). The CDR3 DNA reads TGTGCCAGTAGTCGGGGACGGGGTGCCGGGGAGCTGTTTTTT. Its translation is CASSRGRGAGELFF.

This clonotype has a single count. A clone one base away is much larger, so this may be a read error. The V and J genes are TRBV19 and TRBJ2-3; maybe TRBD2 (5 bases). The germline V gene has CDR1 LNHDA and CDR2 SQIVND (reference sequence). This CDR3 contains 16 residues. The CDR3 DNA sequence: TGTGCCATTAGTAGGAACGATTTCCGGGAATCAGATACGCAGTATTTT. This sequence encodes CAISRNDFRESDTQYF.

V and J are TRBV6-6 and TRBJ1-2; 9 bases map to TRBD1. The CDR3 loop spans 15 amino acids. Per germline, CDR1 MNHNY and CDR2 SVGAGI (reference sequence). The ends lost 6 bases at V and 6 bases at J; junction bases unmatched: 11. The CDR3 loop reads CASSSRDRVYDGYTF. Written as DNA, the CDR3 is TGTGCCAGCAGCAGCCGGGACAGGGTGTATGATGGCTACACCTTC.

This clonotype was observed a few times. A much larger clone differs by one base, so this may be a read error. In DNA, the CDR3 is TGCAATGCTAGAGGGGGCAATCAGCCCCAGCATTTT. The encoded protein is CNARGGNQPQHF. V and J are TRBV20-1 and TRBJ1-5, with D perhaps matching TRBD1 (5 bases). The germline V gene has CDR1 DFQATT and CDR2 SNEGSKA (reference sequence). The length of the CDR3 is 12 residues.

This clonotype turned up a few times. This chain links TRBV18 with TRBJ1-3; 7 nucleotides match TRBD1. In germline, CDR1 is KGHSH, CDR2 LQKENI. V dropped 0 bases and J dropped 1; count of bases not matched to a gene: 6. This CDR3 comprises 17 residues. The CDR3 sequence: CASSPPNRGASGNTIYF. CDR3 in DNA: TGTGCCAGCTCACCACCCAACAGGGGAGCGTCTGGAAACACCATATATTTT.

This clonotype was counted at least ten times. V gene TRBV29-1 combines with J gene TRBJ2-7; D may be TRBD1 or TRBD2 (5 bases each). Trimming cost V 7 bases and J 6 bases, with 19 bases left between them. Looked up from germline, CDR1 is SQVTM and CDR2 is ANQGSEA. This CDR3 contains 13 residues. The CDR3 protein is CSGVFEGSGEQYF. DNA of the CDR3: TGCAGCGGCGTGTTTGAGGGGAGTGGCGAGCAGTACTTC.

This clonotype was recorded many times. The CDR3 region has the DNA TGTGCCAGCAGCTTAGGCGGAGGGAGCTCCTACGAGCAGTACTTC. Amino acid sequence: CASSLGGGSSYEQYF. V gene TRBV11-2 combines with J gene TRBJ2-7, with D possibly TRBD2 on 6 matching bases. Trimming shortened V by 1 base and J by 0 bases, and 10 bases separated the two germline ends. CDR3 length: 15 amino acids. The germline gives CDR1 SGHAT, CDR2 FQNNGV.

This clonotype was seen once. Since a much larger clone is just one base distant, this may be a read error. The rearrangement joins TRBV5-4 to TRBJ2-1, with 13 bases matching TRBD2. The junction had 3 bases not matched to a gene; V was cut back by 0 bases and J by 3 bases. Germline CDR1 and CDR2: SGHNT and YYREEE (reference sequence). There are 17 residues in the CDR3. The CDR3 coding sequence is TGTGCCAGCAGCTTGGTGGGGACTAGCGGGAACTACAATGAGCAGTTCTTC. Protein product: CASSLVGTSGNYNEQFF.

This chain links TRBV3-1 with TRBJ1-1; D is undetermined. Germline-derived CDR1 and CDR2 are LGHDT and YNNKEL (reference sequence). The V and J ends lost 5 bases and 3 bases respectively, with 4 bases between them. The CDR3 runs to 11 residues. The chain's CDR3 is CASSGDTEAFF. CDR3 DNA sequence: TGTGCCAGCAGCGGAGACACTGAAGCTTTCTTT.

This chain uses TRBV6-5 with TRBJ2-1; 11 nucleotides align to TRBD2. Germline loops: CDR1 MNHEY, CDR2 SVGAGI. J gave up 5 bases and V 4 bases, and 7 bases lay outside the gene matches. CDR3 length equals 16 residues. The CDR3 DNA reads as TGTGCCAGCAGTTTGACTAGCGGGGACCTACACAATGAGCAGTTCTTC. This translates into CASSLTSGDLHNEQFF.

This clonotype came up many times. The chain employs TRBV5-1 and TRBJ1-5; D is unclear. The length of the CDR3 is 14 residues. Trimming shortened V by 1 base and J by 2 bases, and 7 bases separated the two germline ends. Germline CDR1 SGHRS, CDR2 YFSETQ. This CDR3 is CASSLLGGNQPQHF. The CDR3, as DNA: TGCGCCAGCAGCTTGCTCGGCGGCAATCAGCCCCAGCATTTT.

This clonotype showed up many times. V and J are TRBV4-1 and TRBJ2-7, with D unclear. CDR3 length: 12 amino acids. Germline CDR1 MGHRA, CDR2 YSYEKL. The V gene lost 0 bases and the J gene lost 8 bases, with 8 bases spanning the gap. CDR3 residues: CASSQDLGQQYF. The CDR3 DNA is TGCGCCAGCAGCCAAGATCTCGGACAGCAGTACTTC.

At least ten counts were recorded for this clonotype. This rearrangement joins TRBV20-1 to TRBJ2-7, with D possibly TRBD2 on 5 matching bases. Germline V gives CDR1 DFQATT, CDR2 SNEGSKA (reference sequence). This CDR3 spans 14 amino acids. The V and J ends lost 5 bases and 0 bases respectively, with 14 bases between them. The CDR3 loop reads CSALSDFTSYEQYF. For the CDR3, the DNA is TGCAGTGCTCTTTCGGACTTCACCTCCTACGAGCAGTACTTC.